Listed below are T cell receptor beta chains from one sample, sequenced in a study of technical replicates of blood from a handful of donors. Produced via immunoSEQ multiplex PCR; TCRdb's table is partial and in-frame only. Among roughly 82,000 clones listed, around 90% were seen once. Sequenced material: T cells isolated from PBMCs. The receptors shown here come from a human donor in good health. Both conserved end residues are part of each CDR3. A D gene is named only where the DNA matches it firmly. The size entry is marked missing in some rows and otherwise reads once, few, many or a size class.

-	TRBV27	-	TRBJ1-2	TGTGCCAGCAGTTACAGGACTAACTATGGCTACACCTTC	CASSYRTNYGYTF
-	TRBV6-5	TRBD1	TRBJ2-3	TGTGCCAGCAGATCGCTCCCGACAGGGGGCAGGAATTTT	CASRSLPTGGRNF
-	TRBV2	-	TRBJ1-6	TGTGCCAGCAAGATAGGGGATAATTCACCCCTCCACTTT	CASKIGDNSPLHF
-	TRBV2	TRBD1	TRBJ2-7	TGTGCCAGCAGTGGGGACAGGGAATACGAGCAGTACTTC	CASSGDREYEQYF
-	TRBV7-6	TRBD1	TRBJ1-1	TGTGCCAGCAGCGCCGGGACAGGGATTGTGGGCACTGAAGCTTTCTTT	CASSAGTGIVGTEAFF
-	TRBV10-1	TRBD1	TRBJ2-7	TGCGCCAGCAGTGAGTTGGCAGGGGGCCACGAGCAGTACTTC	CASSELAGGHEQYF
-	TRBV5-1	-	TRBJ2-7	TGCGCCAGCAGTGACCGTGGGGGCGGAGTTAACTCCTACGAGCAGTACTTC	CASSDRGGGVNSYEQYF
-	TRBV19	-	TRBJ2-7	TGTGCCAGTACCTCTAGCCCCGCCAGAGAGCAGTACTTC	CASTSSPAREQYF
-	TRBV5-1	TRBD1	TRBJ2-5	TGCGCCAGCAGCTTGAGTTCAGGGGGAGAGACCCAGTACTTC	CASSLSSGGETQYF
-	TRBV18	-	TRBJ1-2	TGTGCCAGCTCACCGAGCGCGGGTTTGGATGGCTACACCTTC	CASSPSAGLDGYTF
-	TRBV7-2	TRBD2	TRBJ2-5	TGTGCCAGCAGCTTAGGTGGGTTAGCGGGCGAAGAGACCCAGTACTTC	CASSLGGLAGEETQYF
-	TRBV6-5	-	TRBJ2-5	TGTGCCAGCAGTTACTCGACCCTAGGAGGGCAAGAGACCCAGTACTTC	CASSYSTLGGQETQYF
-	TRBV7-2	-	TRBJ2-7	TGTGCCAGCAGCTTAGGTGGACACTACGAGCAGTACTTC	CASSLGGHYEQYF
-	TRBV2	-	TRBJ2-1	TGTGCCAGCAGAACCAACCCGACTAGTTATGAGCAGTTCTTC	CASRTNPTSYEQFF
once	TRBV10-1	TRBD1	TRBJ2-7	TGCGCCAGCAGCAGTGACAGGGGTTTGAGCGAGCAGTACTTC	CASSSDRGLSEQYF
-	TRBV15	TRBD1	TRBJ1-1	TGTGCCACCAGCAGAGATAGGGTGATACAGGGGAGCACTGAAGCTTTCTTT	CATSRDRVIQGSTEAFF
-	TRBV5-1	TRBD1	TRBJ1-5	TGCGCCAGCAGCCCGGGGACAGGGGTTTATAGCAATCAGCCCCAGCATTTT	CASSPGTGVYSNQPQHF
-	TRBV9	-	TRBJ1-1	TGTGCCAGCAGCTCCCTCGGCTCTGGAGGGACTGAAGCTTTCTTT	CASSSLGSGGTEAFF
few	TRBV11-3	TRBD2	TRBJ2-1	TGTGCCAGCAGCTTATTAGGCGGGAGGGCCTACAATGAGCAGTTCTTC	CASSLLGGRAYNEQFF
-	TRBV13	TRBD1	TRBJ2-7	TGTGCCAGCAGCTCCGGACAGGGTTTCTCCTACGAGCAGTACTTC	CASSSGQGFSYEQYF
-	TRBV2	TRBD1	TRBJ2-7	TGTGCCAGCAATTTCCGGGACAGCGCCTACGAGCAGTACTTC	CASNFRDSAYEQYF
-	TRBV14	-	TRBJ2-1	TGTGCCAGCAGCCAAGGAACTCACTACAATGAGCAGTTCTTC	CASSQGTHYNEQFF
-	TRBV6-5	-	TRBJ2-1	TGTGCCAGCAGTTTACGAGTCCGTTTAGGAGACAATGAGCAGTTCTTC	CASSLRVRLGDNEQFF
-	TRBV6-5	-	TRBJ1-2	TGTGCCAGCAGTTACGGGGCGACCGGGGGTTACACCTTC	CASSYGATGGYTF
-	TRBV7-2	-	TRBJ2-3	TGTGCCAGCAGCCCAGACAGGCACAGCACAGATACGCAGTATTTT	CASSPDRHSTDTQYF
-	TRBV7-2	-	TRBJ1-5	TGTGCCAGCAGCTTATCGGCCGACAGGCGTTTTCTCCAGCCCCAGCATTTT	CASSLSADRRFLQPQHF
-	TRBV4-1	TRBD1	TRBJ1-1	TGCGCCAGCAGCCACCCAGGACAGGGTAAACAGTCTTTCTTT	CASSHPGQGKQSFF
-	TRBV6-1	-	TRBJ2-7	TGTGCCAGCAGTGAATCGGGTGGTGCCTACGAGCAGTACTTC	CASSESGGAYEQYF
-	TRBV5-1	TRBD1	TRBJ2-7	TGCGCCAGCAGCTTGGCCGGGACAGGGCACGAGCAGTACTTC	CASSLAGTGHEQYF
-	TRBV11-3	-	TRBJ1-6	TGTGCCAGCAGCTTAGGGGGGGGAGAAAATTCACCCCTCCACTTT	CASSLGGGENSPLHF
-	TRBV11-2	-	TRBJ1-4	TGTGCCAGCAGCTTCCGAGGAACTAATGAAAAACTGTTTTTT	CASSFRGTNEKLFF
-	TRBV4-1	-	TRBJ2-7	TGCGCCAGCAGCCGGTTTGGGGGGACGAACTCCTACGAGCAGTACTTC	CASSRFGGTNSYEQYF
-	TRBV20-1	TRBD2	TRBJ2-7	TGCAGTGCCCAGACTAGCTCCGAGCAGTACTTC	CSAQTSSEQYF
-	TRBV2	-	TRBJ2-7	TGTGCCAGCAGCATGAGAGAGGCCTACGAGCAGTACTTC	CASSMREAYEQYF
-	TRBV5-1	-	TRBJ2-5	TGCGCCAGCAGCTTGGGGGCAATTTACCAAGAGACCCAGTACTTC	CASSLGAIYQETQYF
-	TRBV7-9	-	TRBJ1-1	TGTGCCAGCAGCATCACAGGGAGACAGCAGAACACTGAAGCTTTCTTT	CASSITGRQQNTEAFF
-	TRBV11-3	TRBD1	TRBJ1-1	TGTGCCAGCAGCAGAAACAGGGGCCTCATGAACACTGAAGCTTTCTTT	CASSRNRGLMNTEAFF
-	TRBV12-5	-	TRBJ2-3	TGTGCTAGTGGTTTGGATCTCGATACGCAGTATTTT	CASGLDLDTQYF
-	TRBV9	TRBD2	TRBJ2-1	TGTGCCAGCAGCGTAGCGCTATCTCGGGCTAGCGGAATTAGCTACAATGAGCAGTTCTTC	CASSVALSRASGISYNEQFF